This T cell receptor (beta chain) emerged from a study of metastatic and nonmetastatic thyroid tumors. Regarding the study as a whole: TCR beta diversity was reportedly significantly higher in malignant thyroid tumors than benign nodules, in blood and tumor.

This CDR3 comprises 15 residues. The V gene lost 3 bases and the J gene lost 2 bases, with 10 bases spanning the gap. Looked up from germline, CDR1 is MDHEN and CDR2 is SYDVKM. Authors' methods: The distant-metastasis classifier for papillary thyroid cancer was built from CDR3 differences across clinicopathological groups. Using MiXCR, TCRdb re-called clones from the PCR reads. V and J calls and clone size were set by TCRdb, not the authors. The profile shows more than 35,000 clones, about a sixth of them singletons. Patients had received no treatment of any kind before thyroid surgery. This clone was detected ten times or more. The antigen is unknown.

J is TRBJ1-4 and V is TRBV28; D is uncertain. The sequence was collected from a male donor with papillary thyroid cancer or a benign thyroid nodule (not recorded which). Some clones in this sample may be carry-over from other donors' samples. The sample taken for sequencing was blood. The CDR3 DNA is TGTGCCAGCAGTTTTCCGCCGGCGACTAATGAAAAACTGTTTTTT. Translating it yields CASSFPPATNEKLFF. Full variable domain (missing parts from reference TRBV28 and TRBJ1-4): DVKVTQSSRYLVKRTGEKVFLECVQDMDHENMFWYRQDPGLGLRLIYFSYDVKMKEKGDIPEGYSVSREKKERFSLILESASTNQTSMYLCASSFPPATNEKLFFGSGTQLSVL.